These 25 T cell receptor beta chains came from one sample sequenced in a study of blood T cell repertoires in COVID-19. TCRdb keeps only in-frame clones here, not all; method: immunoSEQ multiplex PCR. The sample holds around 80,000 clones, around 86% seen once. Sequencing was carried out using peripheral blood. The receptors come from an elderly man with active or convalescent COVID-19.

The CDR3 loop reads CASSASGGLMNEQFF. The CDR3 bases are TGTGCCAGCAGCGCGTCGGGGGGGCTGATGAATGAGCAGTTCTTC. The V call is TRBV11-2, the J call TRBJ2-1; 8 bases line up with TRBD2. The CDR3 contains 15 residues. After removal of 5 bases from V and 7 bases from J, the junction contained 10 bases not matched to a gene. CDR1 and CDR2 (germline): SGHAT, FQNNGV. Looking up the rest from reference TRBV11-2 and TRBJ2-1 gives the full variable domain: EAGVAQSPRYKIIEKRQSVAFWCNPISGHATLYWYQQILGQGPKLLIQFQNNGVVDDSQLPKDRFSAERLKGVDSTLKIQPAKLEDSAVYLCASSASGGLMNEQFFGPGTRLTVL.

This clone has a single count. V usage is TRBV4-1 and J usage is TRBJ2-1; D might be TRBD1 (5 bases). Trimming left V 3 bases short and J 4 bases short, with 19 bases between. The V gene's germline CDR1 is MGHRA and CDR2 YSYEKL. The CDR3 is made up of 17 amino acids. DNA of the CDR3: TGCGCCAGCAGCCACAGGGATCTAATAGCTTTTTACAATGAGCAGTTCTTC. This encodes CASSHRDLIAFYNEQFF.

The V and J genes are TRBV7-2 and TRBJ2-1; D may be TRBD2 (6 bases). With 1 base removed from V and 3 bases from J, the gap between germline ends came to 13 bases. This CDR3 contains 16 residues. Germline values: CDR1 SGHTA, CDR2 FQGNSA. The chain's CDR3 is CASSLVASGYYNEQFF. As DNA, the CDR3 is TGTGCCAGCAGCTTAGTGGCCAGCGGGTACTACAATGAGCAGTTCTTC.

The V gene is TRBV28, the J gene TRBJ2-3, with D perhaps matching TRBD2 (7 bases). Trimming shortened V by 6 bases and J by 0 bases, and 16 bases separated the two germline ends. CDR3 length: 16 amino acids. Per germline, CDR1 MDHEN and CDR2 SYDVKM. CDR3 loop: CASSGGPNQSTDTQYF. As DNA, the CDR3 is TGTGCCAGCAGCGGGGGGCCGAACCAAAGCACAGATACGCAGTATTTT.

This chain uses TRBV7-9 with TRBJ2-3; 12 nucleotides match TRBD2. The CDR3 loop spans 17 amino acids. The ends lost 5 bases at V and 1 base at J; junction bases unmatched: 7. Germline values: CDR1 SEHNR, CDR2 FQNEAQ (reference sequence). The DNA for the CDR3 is TGTGCCAGCAGCCCAACTCGACTAGCGGGAGGCACAGATACGCAGTATTTT. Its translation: CASSPTRLAGGTDTQYF.

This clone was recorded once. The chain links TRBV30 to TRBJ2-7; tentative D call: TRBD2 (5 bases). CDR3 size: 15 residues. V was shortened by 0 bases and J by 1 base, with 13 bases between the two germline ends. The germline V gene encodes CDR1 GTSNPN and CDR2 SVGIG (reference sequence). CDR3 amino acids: CAWSVGGRGSYEQYV. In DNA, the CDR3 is TGTGCCTGGAGTGTAGGAGGACGGGGTTCCTACGAGCAGTACGTC.

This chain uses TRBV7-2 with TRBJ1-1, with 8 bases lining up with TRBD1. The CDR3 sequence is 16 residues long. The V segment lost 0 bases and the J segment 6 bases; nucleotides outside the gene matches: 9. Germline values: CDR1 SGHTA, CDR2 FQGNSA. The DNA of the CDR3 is TGTGCCAGCAGCTTAGCGCCAGGGGGCGGGGGTGCTGAAGCTTTCTTT. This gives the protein CASSLAPGGGGAEAFF.

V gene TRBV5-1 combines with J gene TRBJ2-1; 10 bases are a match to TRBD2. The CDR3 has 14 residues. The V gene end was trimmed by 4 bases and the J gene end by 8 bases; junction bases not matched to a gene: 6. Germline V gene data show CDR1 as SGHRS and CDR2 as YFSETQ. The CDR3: CASSPKTSGHEQFF. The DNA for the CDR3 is TGCGCCAGCAGCCCAAAGACTAGCGGGCATGAGCAGTTCTTC.

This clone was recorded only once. The CDR3 nucleotides read TGTGCCAGCAGTGATTCCCTAATCCCAACTAATGAAAAACTGTTTTTT. Protein sequence: CASSDSLIPTNEKLFF. The J gene is TRBJ1-4, the V gene TRBV6-1; no clear D gene. Germline values: CDR1 MNHNS, CDR2 SASEGT. Trimming took off 3 bases at V and 0 bases at J, with 11 bases between the two ends. The CDR3 loop spans 16 amino acids.

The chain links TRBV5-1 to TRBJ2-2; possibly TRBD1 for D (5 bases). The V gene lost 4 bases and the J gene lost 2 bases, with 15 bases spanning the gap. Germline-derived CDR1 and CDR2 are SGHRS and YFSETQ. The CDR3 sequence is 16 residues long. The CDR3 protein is CASSLQGRANTGELFF. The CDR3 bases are TGCGCCAGCAGCCTCCAGGGCCGGGCAAACACCGGGGAGCTGTTTTTT.

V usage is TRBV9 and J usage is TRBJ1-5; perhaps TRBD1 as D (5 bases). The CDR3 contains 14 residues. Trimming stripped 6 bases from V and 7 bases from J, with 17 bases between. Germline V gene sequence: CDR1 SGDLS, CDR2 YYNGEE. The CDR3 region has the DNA TGTGCCAGCACCTCGGGACTCCTAGGGCAGCCCCAGCATTTT. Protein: CASTSGLLGQPQHF.

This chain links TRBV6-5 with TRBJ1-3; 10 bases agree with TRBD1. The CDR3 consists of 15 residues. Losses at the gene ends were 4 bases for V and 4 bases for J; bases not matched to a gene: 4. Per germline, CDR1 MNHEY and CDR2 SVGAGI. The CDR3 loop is CASSSPTGGGNTIYF. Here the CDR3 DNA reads TGTGCCAGCAGTTCCCCGACAGGGGGCGGAAACACCATATATTTT.

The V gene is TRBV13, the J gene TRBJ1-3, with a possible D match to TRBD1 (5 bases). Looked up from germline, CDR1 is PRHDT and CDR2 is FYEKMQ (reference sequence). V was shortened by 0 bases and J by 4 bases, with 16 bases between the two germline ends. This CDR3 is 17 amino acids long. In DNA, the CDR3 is TGTGCCAGCAGCTTAGGCCGACGGAGGGGTACCGGAAACACCATATATTTT. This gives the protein CASSLGRRRGTGNTIYF.

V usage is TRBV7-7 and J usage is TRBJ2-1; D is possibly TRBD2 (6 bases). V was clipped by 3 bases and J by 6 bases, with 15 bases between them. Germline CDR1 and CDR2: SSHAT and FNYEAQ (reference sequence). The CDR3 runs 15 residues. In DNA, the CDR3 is TGTGCCAGCAGCTTTGCAGCGGGCAACCTCAATGAGCAGTTCTTC. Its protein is CASSFAAGNLNEQFF.

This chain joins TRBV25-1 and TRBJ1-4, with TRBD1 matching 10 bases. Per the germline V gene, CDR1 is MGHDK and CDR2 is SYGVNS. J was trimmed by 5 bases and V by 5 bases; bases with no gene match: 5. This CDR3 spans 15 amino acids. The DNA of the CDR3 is TGTGCCAGCAGTCCCCGGGACAGGGGAAATGAAAAACTGTTTTTT. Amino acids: CASSPRDRGNEKLFF. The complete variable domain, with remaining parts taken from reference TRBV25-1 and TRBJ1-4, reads EADIYQTPRYLVIGTGKKITLECSQTMGHDKMYWYQQDPGMELHLIHYSYGVNSTEKGDLSSESTVSRIRTEHFPLTLESARPSHTSQYLCASSPRDRGNEKLFFGSGTQLSVL.

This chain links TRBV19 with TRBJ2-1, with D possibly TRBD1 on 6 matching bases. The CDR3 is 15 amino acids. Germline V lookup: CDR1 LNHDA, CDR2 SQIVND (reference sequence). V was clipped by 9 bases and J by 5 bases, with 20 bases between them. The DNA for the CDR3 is TGTGCCAGCCTACATACCGGGACACCTAACAATGAGCAGTTCTTC. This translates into CASLHTGTPNNEQFF.

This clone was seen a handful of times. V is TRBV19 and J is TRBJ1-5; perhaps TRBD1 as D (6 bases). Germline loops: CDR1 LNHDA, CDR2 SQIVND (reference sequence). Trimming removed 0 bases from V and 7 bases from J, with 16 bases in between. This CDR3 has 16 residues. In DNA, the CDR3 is TGTGCCAGTAGTATAGATTCAGGGGCGGGTGGGCAGCCCCAGCATTTT. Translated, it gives CASSIDSGAGGQPQHF.

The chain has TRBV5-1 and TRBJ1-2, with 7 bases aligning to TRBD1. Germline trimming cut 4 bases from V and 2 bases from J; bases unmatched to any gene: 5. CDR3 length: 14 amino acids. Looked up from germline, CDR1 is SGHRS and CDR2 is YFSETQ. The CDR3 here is CASSPGTVNYGYTF. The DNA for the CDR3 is TGCGCCAGCAGCCCCGGGACAGTCAACTATGGCTACACCTTC.

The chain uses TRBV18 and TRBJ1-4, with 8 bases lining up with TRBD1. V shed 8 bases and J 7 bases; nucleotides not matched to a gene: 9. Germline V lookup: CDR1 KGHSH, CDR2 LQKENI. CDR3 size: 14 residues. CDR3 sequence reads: CASTKDRAGEKLFF. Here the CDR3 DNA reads TGTGCCAGCACAAAGGACAGGGCTGGTGAAAAACTGTTTTTT.

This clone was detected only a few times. CDR3 bases: TGTGCCAGCAGGAGGACAGGGGGCGCGCTTGGCTACACCTTC. Protein product: CASRRTGGALGYTF. The V and J genes are TRBV2 and TRBJ1-2, with 11 nucleotides matching TRBD1. CDR3 length: 14 amino acids. V was clipped by 6 bases and J by 7 bases; unmatched bases: 7. Germline CDR1 and CDR2: SNHLY and FYNNEI.

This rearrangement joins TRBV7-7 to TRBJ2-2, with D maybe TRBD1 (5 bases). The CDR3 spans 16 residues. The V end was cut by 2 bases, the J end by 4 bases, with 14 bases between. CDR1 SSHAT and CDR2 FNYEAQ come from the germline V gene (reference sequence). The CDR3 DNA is TGTGCCAGCAGCTTATCGACAGAACCTGGCACCGGGGAGCTGTTTTTT. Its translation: CASSLSTEPGTGELFF.

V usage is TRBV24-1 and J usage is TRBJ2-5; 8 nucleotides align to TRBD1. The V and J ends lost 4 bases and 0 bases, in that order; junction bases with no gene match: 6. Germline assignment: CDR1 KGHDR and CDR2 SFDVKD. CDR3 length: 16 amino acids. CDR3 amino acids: CATSDPSGGYQETQYF. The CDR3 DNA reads TGTGCCACCAGTGACCCGTCAGGGGGCTACCAAGAGACCCAGTACTTC.

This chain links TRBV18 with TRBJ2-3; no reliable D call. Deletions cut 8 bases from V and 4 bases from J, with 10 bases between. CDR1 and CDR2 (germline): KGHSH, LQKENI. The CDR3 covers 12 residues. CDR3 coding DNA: TGTGCCAGCGCGGTGATGGCAGATACGCAGTATTTT. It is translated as CASAVMADTQYF.

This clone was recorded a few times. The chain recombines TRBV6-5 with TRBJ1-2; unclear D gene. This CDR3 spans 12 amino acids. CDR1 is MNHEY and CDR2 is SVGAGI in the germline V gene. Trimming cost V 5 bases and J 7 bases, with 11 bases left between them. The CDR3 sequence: CASSPGSAGYTF. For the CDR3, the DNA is TGTGCCAGCAGTCCCGGGTCGGCTGGCTACACCTTC.

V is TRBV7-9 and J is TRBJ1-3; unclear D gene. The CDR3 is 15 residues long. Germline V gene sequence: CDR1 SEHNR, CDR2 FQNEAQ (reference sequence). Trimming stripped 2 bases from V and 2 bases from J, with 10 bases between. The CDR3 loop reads CASSLSSGAGNTIYF. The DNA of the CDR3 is TGTGCCAGCAGCTTATCTTCCGGGGCTGGAAACACCATATATTTT.